This entry concerns a single TCR beta chain. The antigen is not known. The data derive from a study of neoadjuvant anti-PD-1 for oral cavity cancer. General study results and limits: Each response group had just a few patients in TCR analyses. Treg/Th17 ratio rose with pretreatment blood and fell with post-treatment tumor TCRbeta clonality.

The CDR3 totals 17 residues. Trimming took 2 bases from V and 1 from J, leaving 16 bases between them. CDR1 is WSHSY, CDR2 SAAADI, per germline. Produced via immunoSEQ multiplex PCR; TCRdb's table is partial and in-frame only. The data show roughly 9,300 clones, approximately 61% seen once. The sequenced sample was tumor tissue, obtained before nivolumab (anti-PD-1) treatment. V is TRBV10-2 and J is TRBJ2-3, with D unresolved. The TCR was taken from a person between 40 and 79 years old with oral cavity squamous cell carcinoma. This CDR3 is CASSESGLADRTDTQYF. The CDR3 DNA reads TGCGCCAGCAGTGAGAGTGGTCTGGCGGATCGCACAGATACGCAGTATTTT.